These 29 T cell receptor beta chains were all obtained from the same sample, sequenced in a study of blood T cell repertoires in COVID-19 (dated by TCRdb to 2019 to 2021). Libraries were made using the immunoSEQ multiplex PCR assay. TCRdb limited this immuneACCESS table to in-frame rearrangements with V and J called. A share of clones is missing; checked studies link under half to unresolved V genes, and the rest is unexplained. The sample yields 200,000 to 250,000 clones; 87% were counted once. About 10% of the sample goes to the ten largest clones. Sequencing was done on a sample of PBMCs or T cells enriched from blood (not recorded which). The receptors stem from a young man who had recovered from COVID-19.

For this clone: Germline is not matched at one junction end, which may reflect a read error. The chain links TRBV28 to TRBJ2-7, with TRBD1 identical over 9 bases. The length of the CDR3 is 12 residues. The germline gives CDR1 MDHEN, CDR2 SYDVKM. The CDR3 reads CASSQARDRVLF. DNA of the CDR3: TGTGCCAGCAGTCAGGCGAGGGACAGGGTTTTATTC.

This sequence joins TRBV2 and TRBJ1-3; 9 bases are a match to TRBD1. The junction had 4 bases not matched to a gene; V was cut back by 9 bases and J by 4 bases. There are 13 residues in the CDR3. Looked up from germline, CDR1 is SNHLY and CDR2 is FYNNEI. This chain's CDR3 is CARSGTGGNTIYF. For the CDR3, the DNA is TGTGCCAGATCCGGGACAGGGGGAAACACCATATATTTT.

The DNA for the CDR3 is TGTGCCTGCCACAGCGGGACGGTTTATTCACCCCTCCACTTT. Translation: CACHSGTVYSPLHF. This chain links TRBV30 with TRBJ1-6, with D possibly matching TRBD1 (5 bases). The CDR3 is 14 residues long. The V gene's germline CDR1 is GTSNPN and CDR2 SVGIG (reference sequence). Trimming took off 6 bases at V and 8 bases at J, with 17 bases between the two ends.

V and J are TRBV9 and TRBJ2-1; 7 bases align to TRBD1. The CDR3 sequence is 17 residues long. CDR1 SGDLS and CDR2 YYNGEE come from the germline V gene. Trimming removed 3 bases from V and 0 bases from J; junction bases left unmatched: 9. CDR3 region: CASSENRGPHSYNEQFF. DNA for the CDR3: TGTGCCAGCAGCGAGAACAGGGGACCTCACTCCTACAATGAGCAGTTCTTC.

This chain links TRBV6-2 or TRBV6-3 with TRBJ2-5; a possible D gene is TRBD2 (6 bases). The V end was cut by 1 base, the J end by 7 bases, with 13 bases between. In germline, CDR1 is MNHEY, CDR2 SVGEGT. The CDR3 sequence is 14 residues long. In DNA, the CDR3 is TGTGCCAGCAGTTACTGGGAAGCGGAGGGGACCCAGTACTTC. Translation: CASSYWEAEGTQYF.

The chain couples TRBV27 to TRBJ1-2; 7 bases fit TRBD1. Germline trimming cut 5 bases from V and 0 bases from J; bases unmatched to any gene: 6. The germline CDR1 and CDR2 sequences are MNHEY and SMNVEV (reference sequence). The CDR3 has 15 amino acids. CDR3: CASSPGTVTNYGYTF. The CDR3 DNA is TGTGCCAGCAGTCCTGGGACAGTAACTAACTATGGCTACACCTTC.

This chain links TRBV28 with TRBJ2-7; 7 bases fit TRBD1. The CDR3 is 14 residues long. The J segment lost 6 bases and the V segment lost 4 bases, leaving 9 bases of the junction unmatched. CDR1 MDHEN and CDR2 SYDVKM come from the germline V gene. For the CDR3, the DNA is TGTGCCAGCAGTTCACAGGGGCCCCTTTCCGAGCAGTACTTC. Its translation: CASSSQGPLSEQYF.

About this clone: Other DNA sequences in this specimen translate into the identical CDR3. CDR3 in amino acids: CASSGSYEQYF. The DNA for the CDR3 is TGTGCCAGCAGTGGTAGCTACGAGCAGTACTTC. The chain is built from TRBV2 and TRBJ2-7; D gene unclear. The CDR3 length is 11 residues. CDR1 and CDR2 (germline): SNHLY, FYNNEI. The V end lost 4 bases, the J end lost 3 bases, and 4 bases lay between the germline ends.

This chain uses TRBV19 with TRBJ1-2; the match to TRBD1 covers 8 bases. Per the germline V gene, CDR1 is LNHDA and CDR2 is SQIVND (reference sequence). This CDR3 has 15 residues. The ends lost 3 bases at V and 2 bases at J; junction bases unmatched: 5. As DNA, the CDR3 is TGTGCCAGTAGTATTGACGACAGGGGAAACTATGGCTACACCTTC. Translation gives CASSIDDRGNYGYTF.

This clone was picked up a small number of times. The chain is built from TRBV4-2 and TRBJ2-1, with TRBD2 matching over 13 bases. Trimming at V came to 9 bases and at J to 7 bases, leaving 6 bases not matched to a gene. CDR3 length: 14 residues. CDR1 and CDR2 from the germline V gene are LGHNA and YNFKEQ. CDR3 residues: CASVGLAGQNEQFF. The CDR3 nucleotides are TGTGCCAGTGTGGGACTAGCGGGACAAAATGAGCAGTTCTTC.

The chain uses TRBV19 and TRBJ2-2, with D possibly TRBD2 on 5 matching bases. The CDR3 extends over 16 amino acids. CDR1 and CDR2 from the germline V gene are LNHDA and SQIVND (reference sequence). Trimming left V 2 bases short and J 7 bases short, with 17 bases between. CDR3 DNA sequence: TGTGCCAGTAGTATATGGGCTCCCCGGGGAATCGGGGAGCTGTTTTTT. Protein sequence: CASSIWAPRGIGELFF.

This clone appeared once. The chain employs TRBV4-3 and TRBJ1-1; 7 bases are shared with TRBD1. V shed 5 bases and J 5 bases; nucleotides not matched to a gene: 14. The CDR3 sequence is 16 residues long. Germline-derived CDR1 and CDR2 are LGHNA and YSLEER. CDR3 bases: TGCGCCAGCAGCGAGGGACAGACACCGCCAGAAACTGAAGCTTTCTTT. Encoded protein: CASSEGQTPPETEAFF.

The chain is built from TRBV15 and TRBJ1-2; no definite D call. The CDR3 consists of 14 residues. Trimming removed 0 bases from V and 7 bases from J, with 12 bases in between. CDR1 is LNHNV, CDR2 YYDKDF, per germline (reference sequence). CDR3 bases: TGTGCCACCAGCAGAGATATCGGGTCCTCTGGCTACACCTTC. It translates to CATSRDIGSSGYTF.

The CDR3 loop is CASSEVYEQYF. CDR3 nucleotides: TGTGCCAGCAGTGAAGTATACGAGCAGTACTTC. The chain has TRBV25-1 and TRBJ2-7; D unresolved. Trimming took 2 bases from V and 4 from J, leaving 3 bases between them. Germline lookup yields CDR1 MGHDK and CDR2 SYGVNS. This CDR3 has 11 residues.

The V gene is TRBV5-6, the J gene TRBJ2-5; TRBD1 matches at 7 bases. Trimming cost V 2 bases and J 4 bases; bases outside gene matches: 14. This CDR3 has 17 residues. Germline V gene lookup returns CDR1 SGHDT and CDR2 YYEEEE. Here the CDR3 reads CASSLRLTGVMGETQYF. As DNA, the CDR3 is TGTGCCAGCAGCTTAAGGCTAACAGGGGTGATGGGAGAGACCCAGTACTTC.

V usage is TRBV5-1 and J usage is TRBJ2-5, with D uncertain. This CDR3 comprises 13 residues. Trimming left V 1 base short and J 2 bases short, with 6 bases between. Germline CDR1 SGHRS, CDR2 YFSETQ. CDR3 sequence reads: CASSLFGQETQYF. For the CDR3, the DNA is TGCGCCAGCAGCTTGTTCGGTCAAGAGACCCAGTACTTC.

The DNA of the CDR3 is TGCGCCAGCAGCTTGGAGTGGGGGCAGTGGTACGAGCAGTACTTC. Its protein is CASSLEWGQWYEQYF. J is TRBJ2-7 and V is TRBV5-1; weak D call: TRBD1 (6 bases). The CDR3 sequence is 15 residues long. CDR1 SGHRS and CDR2 YFSETQ come from the germline V gene. Trimming left V 0 bases short and J 4 bases short, with 14 bases between.

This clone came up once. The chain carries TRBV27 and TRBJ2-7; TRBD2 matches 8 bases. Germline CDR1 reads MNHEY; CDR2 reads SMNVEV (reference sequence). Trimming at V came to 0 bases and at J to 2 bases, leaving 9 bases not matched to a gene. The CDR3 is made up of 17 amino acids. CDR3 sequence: CASSLSALGLATYEQYF. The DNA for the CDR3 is TGTGCCAGCAGTTTATCAGCTCTCGGACTAGCAACCTACGAGCAGTACTTC.

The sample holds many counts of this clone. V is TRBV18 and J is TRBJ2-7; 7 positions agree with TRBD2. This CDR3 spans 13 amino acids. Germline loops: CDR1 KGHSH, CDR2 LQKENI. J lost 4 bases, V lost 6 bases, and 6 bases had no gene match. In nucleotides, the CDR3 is TGTGCCAGCTCCCTCGGGGAGGGGTACGAGCAGTACTTC. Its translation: CASSLGEGYEQYF.

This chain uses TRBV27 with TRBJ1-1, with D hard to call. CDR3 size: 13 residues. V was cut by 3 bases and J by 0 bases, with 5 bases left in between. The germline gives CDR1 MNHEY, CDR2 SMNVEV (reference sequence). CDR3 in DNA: TGTGCCAGCAGTTTCCGCGTGAACACTGAAGCTTTCTTT. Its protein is CASSFRVNTEAFF.

CDR3 DNA sequence: TGCGCCAGCAGCTACTCTGAGACCCAGTACTTC. Its protein product is CASSYSETQYF. This chain links TRBV5-1 with TRBJ2-5; no clear D. The V end lost 3 bases, the J end lost 5 bases, and 5 bases lay between the germline ends. The CDR3 is 11 residues long. Germline V gene lookup returns CDR1 SGHRS and CDR2 YFSETQ.

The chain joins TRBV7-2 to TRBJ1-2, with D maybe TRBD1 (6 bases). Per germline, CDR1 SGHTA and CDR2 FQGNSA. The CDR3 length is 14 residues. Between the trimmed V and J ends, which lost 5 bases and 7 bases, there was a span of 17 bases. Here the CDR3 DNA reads TGTGCCAGCAGCCCTAGATTGACAGGAGGTGGCTACACCTTC. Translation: CASSPRLTGGGYTF.

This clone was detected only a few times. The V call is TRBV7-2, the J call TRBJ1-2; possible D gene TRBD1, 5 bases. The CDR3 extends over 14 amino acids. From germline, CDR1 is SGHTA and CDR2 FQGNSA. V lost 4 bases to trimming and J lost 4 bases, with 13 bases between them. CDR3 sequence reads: CASSSQAGPYGYTF. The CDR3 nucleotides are TGTGCCAGCAGCTCCCAGGCAGGGCCCTATGGCTACACCTTC. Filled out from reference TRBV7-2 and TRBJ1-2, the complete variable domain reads GAGVSQSPSNKVTEKGKDVELRCDPISGHTALYWYRQSLGQGLEFLIYFQGNSAPDKSGLPSDRFSAERTGGSVSTLTIQRTQQEDSAVYLCASSSQAGPYGYTFGSGTRLTVV.

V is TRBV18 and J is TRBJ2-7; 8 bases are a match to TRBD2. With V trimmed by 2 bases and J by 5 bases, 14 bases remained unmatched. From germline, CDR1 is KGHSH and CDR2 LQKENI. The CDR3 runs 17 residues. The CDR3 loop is CASSPMESAGGLNEQYF. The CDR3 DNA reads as TGTGCCAGCTCACCAATGGAGTCCGCGGGGGGCCTCAACGAGCAGTACTTC.

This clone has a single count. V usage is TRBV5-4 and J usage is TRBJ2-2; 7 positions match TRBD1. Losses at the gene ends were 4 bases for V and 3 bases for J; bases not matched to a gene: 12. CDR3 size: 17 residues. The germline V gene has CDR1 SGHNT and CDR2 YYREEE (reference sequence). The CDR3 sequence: CASSLGGGRGYTGELFF. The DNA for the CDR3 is TGTGCCAGCAGCCTAGGGGGCGGCAGGGGGTACACCGGGGAGCTGTTTTTT. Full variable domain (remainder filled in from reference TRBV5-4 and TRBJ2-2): ETGVTQSPTHLIKTRGQQVTLRCSSQSGHNTVSWYQQALGQGPQFIFQYYREEENGRGNFPPRFSGLQFPNYSSELNVNALELDDSALYLCASSLGGGRGYTGELFFGEGSRLTVL.

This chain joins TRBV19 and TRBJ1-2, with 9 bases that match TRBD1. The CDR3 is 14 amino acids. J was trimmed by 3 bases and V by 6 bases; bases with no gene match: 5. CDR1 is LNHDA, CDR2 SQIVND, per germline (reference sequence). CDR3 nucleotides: TGTGCCAGTAGGAGGACAGGGGTCTACTATGGCTACACCTTC. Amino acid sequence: CASRRTGVYYGYTF.

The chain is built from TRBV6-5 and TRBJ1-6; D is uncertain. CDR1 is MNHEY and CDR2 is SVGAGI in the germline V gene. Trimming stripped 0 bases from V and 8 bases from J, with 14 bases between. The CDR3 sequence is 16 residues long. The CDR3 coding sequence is TGTGCCAGCAGTTACTCCCCTTACCAGGTGGATTCACCCCTCCACTTT. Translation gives CASSYSPYQVDSPLHF.

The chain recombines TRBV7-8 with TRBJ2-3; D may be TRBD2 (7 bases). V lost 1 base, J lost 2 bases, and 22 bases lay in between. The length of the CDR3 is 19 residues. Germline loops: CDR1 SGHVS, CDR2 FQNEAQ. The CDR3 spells CASSLVRLVWRGHTDTQYF. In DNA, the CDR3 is TGTGCCAGCAGCTTAGTGCGTTTGGTTTGGCGGGGGCACACAGATACGCAGTATTTT.

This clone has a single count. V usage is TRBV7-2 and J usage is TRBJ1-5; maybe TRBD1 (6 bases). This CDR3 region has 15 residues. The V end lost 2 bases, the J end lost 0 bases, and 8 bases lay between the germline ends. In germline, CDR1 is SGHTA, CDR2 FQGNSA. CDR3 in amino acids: CASSLQGTSNQPQHF. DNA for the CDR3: TGTGCCAGCAGCTTACAGGGGACTAGCAATCAGCCCCAGCATTTT.